This TCR beta chain was profiled in a study of OX40 agonist ivuxolimab in advanced cancers. Regarding the study as a whole: Dose levels from 0.1 to 3.0 mg/kg saw CD4+ and CD8+ blood T cells expand clonally by week 6.

Remarks on this clone: Its antigen is not known.

The study sampled blood at baseline, cycle 4 day 1, and cycle 7 day 1. Here immunoSEQ multiplex PCR was the method, and the copy in TCRdb shows in-frame clones only, minus some. This sample has under 95,000 clones; about nine tenths occur once, and the top ten carry about 0.2%. Sample: CD4+ or CD8+ T cells sorted from blood, taken in a trial of the OX40 agonist ivuxolimab. This receptor was identified in an adult with an advanced solid tumor such as melanoma, head and neck, liver or kidney cancer.

DNA for the CDR3: TGTGCCAGCAGTTTGGCCGGGAGTAAGTACGAGCAGTACTTC. This translates into CASSLAGSKYEQYF. V and J are TRBV28 and TRBJ2-7, with a tentative D call TRBD2 (6 bases). CDR1 is MDHEN and CDR2 is SYDVKM in the germline V gene. Trimming cost V 3 bases and J 4 bases, with 13 bases left between them. The CDR3 is 14 amino acids.